These T cell receptor beta chains were read from a single sample in a study of OX40 agonist ivuxolimab in advanced cancers. Only in-frame clones appear in the TCRdb table, and some are missing; sequencing was by immunoSEQ multiplex PCR. The table shows more than 50,000 clones, with 70% to 90% occurring only once. The sample in question was CD4+ or CD8+ T cells sorted from blood, obtained in a trial of the OX40 agonist ivuxolimab. Source of these receptors: an adult with an advanced solid tumor such as melanoma, head and neck, liver or kidney cancer. The CDR3 runs from the conserved cysteine through the conserved F or W. A D gene is named only where the DNA matches it firmly.

V: TRBV7-2; J: TRBJ2-3; D: TRBD2; CDR3: CASSTPAGNTDTQYF
V: TRBV6-5; J: TRBJ1-5; D: -; CDR3: CASSAAEGSQPQHF
V: TRBV19; J: TRBJ1-6; D: -; CDR3: CASTDRTNSPLHF
V: TRBV5-1; J: TRBJ2-5; D: TRBD2; CDR3: CASSSFPRTSGEETQYF
V: TRBV10-1; J: TRBJ2-1; D: -; CDR3: CASSNNSRGTYNEQFF
V: TRBV10-3; J: TRBJ1-2; D: -; CDR3: CAISAGKNYGYTF
V: TRBV5-4; J: TRBJ2-5; D: TRBD1; CDR3: CASSLSGTGTTQYF
V: TRBV19; J: TRBJ1-5; D: TRBD1; CDR3: CASSIIDRGRQPQHF
V: TRBV7-2; J: TRBJ2-5; D: -; CDR3: CASSRNTGLIETQYF
V: TRBV5-4; J: TRBJ2-3; D: TRBD2; CDR3: CASSLTSGATDTQYF
V: TRBV6-6; J: TRBJ2-3; D: -; CDR3: CASSYGVGRTDTQYF
V: TRBV6-1; J: TRBJ2-2; D: -; CDR3: CASRADGELFF
V: TRBV30; J: TRBJ1-6; D: -; CDR3: CAWTEGSHSPLHF
V: TRBV7-2; J: TRBJ2-3; D: TRBD2; CDR3: CASSQRSGDPPDTQYF